The clone carrying this T cell receptor (beta chain) was detected many times. Antigen specificity is unknown. Individual cDNA molecules carried attached unique molecular identifiers. Using its own MiXCR run on the 5' RACE reads, TCRdb lists one record per CDR3 protein. The sample contains 40,000 to 50,000 distinct CDR3 sequences, 5% to 6% of which appear only once. This entry belongs to a study of early T cells in non-severe SARS-CoV-2 infection. Overall study results and limits: Database matching using VDJdb favored anti-spike CD8 responses, with private and CD4 specificities left missing.

The V gene end was trimmed by 4 bases and the J gene end by 1 base; junction bases not matched to a gene: 8. Per germline, CDR1 SEHNR and CDR2 FQNEAQ (reference sequence). This CDR3 spans 16 amino acids. The sample in question was whole blood, obtained at baseline. This chain uses TRBV7-9 with TRBJ2-3; TRBD2 aligns across 7 bases. The sequence was collected from an adult who was a healthcare worker with PCR-confirmed SARS-CoV-2 infection or an uninfected control (not recorded which). DNA of the CDR3: TGTGCCAGCAGCTCACCCCGGGACTACCGCACAGATACGCAGTATTTT. Its protein product is CASSSPRDYRTDTQYF.